This record concerns one TCR beta chain sequence. As originally analysed: For nucleated cells, counts were estimated from reference gene primer amplification. The table came from immunoSEQ multiplex PCR; TCRdb's copy has only in-frame clones and leaves some out. The V and J calls and clone size were taken over from that table, and D and trimming were inferred from the DNA. The sample has roughly 220,000 clones, approximately 78% seen once. Recruited during active infection, patients (from Seattle) were subsequently followed longitudinally. V lost 0 bases and J 10 bases, leaving 16 bases between the germline ends. The CDR3 has 14 amino acids. Per germline, CDR1 SGHRS and CDR2 YFSETQ. These data belong to a study of blood T cell repertoires in COVID-19. Study summary: In each case, the material was cDNA or gDNA derived from T cells, B-cell-depleted T cells, or PBMCs.

The source is a woman of 80 years or more with COVID-19, enrolled during active disease. The chain joins TRBV5-1 to TRBJ1-2; D is unresolved. Sequences were obtained from peripheral blood. CDR3 protein: CASSLVTGAVVYTF. In DNA form, the CDR3 reads TGCGCCAGCAGCTTGGTAACTGGAGCGGTAGTCTACACCTTC.